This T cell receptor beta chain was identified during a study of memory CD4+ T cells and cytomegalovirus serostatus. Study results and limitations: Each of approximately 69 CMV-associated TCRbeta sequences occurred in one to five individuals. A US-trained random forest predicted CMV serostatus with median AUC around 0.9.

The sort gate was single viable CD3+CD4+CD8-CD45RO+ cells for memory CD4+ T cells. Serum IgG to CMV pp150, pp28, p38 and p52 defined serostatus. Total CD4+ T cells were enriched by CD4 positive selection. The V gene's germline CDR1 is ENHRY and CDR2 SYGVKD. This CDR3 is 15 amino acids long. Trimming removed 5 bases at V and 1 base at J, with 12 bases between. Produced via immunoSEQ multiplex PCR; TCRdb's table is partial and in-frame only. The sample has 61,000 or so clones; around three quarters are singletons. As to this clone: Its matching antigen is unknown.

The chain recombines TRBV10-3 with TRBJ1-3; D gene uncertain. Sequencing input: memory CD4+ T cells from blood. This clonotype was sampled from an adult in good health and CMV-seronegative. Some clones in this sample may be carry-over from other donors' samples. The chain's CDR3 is CAISPAGGSGNTIYF. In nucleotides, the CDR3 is TGTGCCATCAGTCCCGCGGGCGGATCTGGAAACACCATATATTTT.